The clone carrying this TCR beta chain came up a few times. Following RNA extraction, reverse transcription yielded cDNA that acted as the sequencing template. Profiled with immunoSEQ multiplex PCR; TCRdb holds only in-frame clones, not every one. Seen here are 120,000 or so clones, about 59% observed once, and the top ten hold around 5.7%. This sample's treatment: oral pan-JAK inhibitor, 5-10 mg twice daily. The sample is drawn from a study of CD8+ T cells in alopecia areata. Across the whole study: Tofacitinib lasted 6 to 18 months, then 6 months off drug. Severity scoring for treated patients was based on the percentage of affected scalp area.

The CDR3 spans 14 residues. Deletions cut 4 bases from V and 5 bases from J, with 15 bases between. The germline gives CDR1 SGHRS, CDR2 YFSETQ. V gene TRBV5-1 combines with J gene TRBJ2-5; D call uncertain. This clonotype was obtained from a human donor with alopecia areata. The input for sequencing was CD4+ T cells sorted from blood, taken at week 4, from a patient treated with tofacitinib. CDR3 bases: TGCGCCAGCAGCCGTGGGCCCACCTCGGAGACCCAGTACTTC. Translating it yields CASSRGPTSETQYF.